There are many counts of the clone carrying this T cell receptor beta chain. The target antigen is unknown. Time point in this sample: pre-sensitization, week 0. Noted treatment: therapeutic diphenylcyclopropenone sensitization with weekly scalp DPC. Prior to application of each patch test, blood was drawn. V gave up 6 bases and J gave up 9 bases, with 18 bases separating them. The CDR3 sequence is 13 residues long. This entry belongs to a study of human T cells and chemical hapten exposure. Study-wide background: TCR yield per sample varied, mainly due to pooled library volumes.

In TCRdb, the RACE reads were re-called with MiXCR into one record per CDR3 protein. The repertoire includes around 260,000 distinct CDR3 sequences, about 9.4% of them detected once, and around 2.5% sits in the top ten. Study-wide findings and caveats: Counts of expanded TCRs (at PT1) showed a positive correlation with patch test score.

The sequences come from whole blood, collected in connection with sensitization to the hapten diphenylcyclopropenone (DPC). The TCR originated in a woman between 40 and 50 years old with alopecia areata. Some clones in this sample may be carry-over from other donors' samples. The J gene is TRBJ2-7, the V gene TRBV12-3 or TRBV12-4; TRBD1 is a possible D gene (6 bases). The CDR3 region has the DNA TGTGCCAGCAGCCCCAGGGGCTTCGCGGGGCAGTACTTC. It is translated as CASSPRGFAGQYF.